One and the same sample provided the 13 T cell receptor beta chains below, sequenced in a study of T cells in Graves' hyperthyroidism and ophthalmopathy. Using RNA transcripts as the source, TCR beta CDR3 regions were amplified. TCR CDR3 regions were first amplified by RT-PCR with HTBI primers. TCRdb itself ran the multiplex PCR reads through MiXCR, one entry per CDR3 protein. The sample has approximately 330,000 distinct CDR3 sequences; 20% to 25% are singletons. The source material was blood. The receptors stem from a woman aged 45 to 65 with Graves' hyperthyroidism.

This clonotype was counted only a few times. V usage is TRBV9 and J usage is TRBJ2-1; D not resolved. Germline CDR1 is SGDLS and CDR2 is YYNGEE. V was cut by 4 bases and J by 6 bases, with 14 bases left in between. The CDR3 covers 14 residues. In DNA, the CDR3 is TGTGCCAGCAGCTCCCGATGGTTTGTCAATGAGCAGTTCTTC. Its protein product is CASSSRWFVNEQFF.

There are many counts of this clonotype. The CDR3 is CASSEMSTNEQFF. The CDR3 nucleotides read TGTGCCAGCAGTGAAATGTCAACAAATGAGCAGTTCTTC. The V gene is TRBV2, the J gene TRBJ2-1; no clear D. The CDR3 sequence is 13 residues long. Germline CDR1 is SNHLY and CDR2 is FYNNEI. The V and J ends lost 2 bases and 7 bases respectively, with 9 bases between them.

This clonotype came up a few times. The rearrangement links TRBV6-1 to TRBJ1-1, with no clear D. The V gene's germline CDR1 is MNHNS and CDR2 SASEGT. V was shortened by 3 bases and J by 7 bases, with 15 bases between the two germline ends. This CDR3 has 14 amino acids. CDR3 nucleotide sequence: TGTGCCAGCAGTGACCCCCTATTTCCTGGTGAAGCTTTCTTT. Its translation: CASSDPLFPGEAFF.

In this sample, this clonotype turned up many times. V is TRBV12-3 or TRBV12-4 and J is TRBJ2-6, with D unclear. The length of the CDR3 is 16 residues. V shed 7 bases and J shed 0 bases, with 13 bases lying between them. DNA of the CDR3: TGTGCCAGCATCCGAGATGGGGTCTCTGGGGCCAACGTCCTGACTTTC. This codes for CASIRDGVSGANVLTF.

The chain recombines TRBV28 with TRBJ1-2; D gene ambiguous. The CDR3 is made up of 13 amino acids. Germline values: CDR1 MDHEN, CDR2 SYDVKM. V was trimmed by 3 bases and J by 4 bases, leaving 9 bases between them. Here the CDR3 reads CASSFELPYGYTF. The CDR3 bases are TGTGCCAGCAGTTTTGAGCTTCCCTATGGCTACACCTTC.

This clonotype was seen at least ten times. The chain combines TRBV20-1 with TRBJ2-5; the D gene is possibly TRBD2 (6 bases). This CDR3 is built from 14 residues. V was pared by 3 bases and J by 1 base, with 12 bases between. Germline values: CDR1 DFQATT, CDR2 SNEGSKA (reference sequence). DNA for the CDR3: TGCAGTGCTAGTCGGCCGGGACTCCAAGAGACCCAGTACTTC. This encodes CSASRPGLQETQYF.

CDR3 region: CASTDRVAGTYEQYF. The CDR3 DNA sequence: TGTGCCAGCACCGATCGCGTAGCGGGTACCTACGAGCAGTACTTC. The rearrangement uses TRBV6-1 and TRBJ2-7; 7 bases line up with TRBD2. CDR3 length: 15 amino acids. Per germline, CDR1 MNHNS and CDR2 SASEGT. Trimming cost V 7 bases and J 2 bases; bases outside gene matches: 11.

This clonotype was picked up many times. The chain uses TRBV11-2 and TRBJ1-2; 8 positions match TRBD1. The CDR3 is made up of 15 amino acids. Germline CDR1 and CDR2: SGHAT and FQNNGV. The trim removed 1 base at V and 5 bases at J, leaving 6 bases unmatched. The CDR3 bases are TGTGCCAGCAGCTTAGGGGACAGGAGGGCATATGGCTACACCTTC. The encoded protein is CASSLGDRRAYGYTF.

This clonotype has more than one count but fewer than ten. The chain is built from TRBV12-3 or TRBV12-4 and TRBJ1-3; possible D gene TRBD1, 5 bases. V was cut by 7 bases and J by 0 bases, with 13 bases left in between. CDR3 length: 15 residues. The DNA for the CDR3 is TGTGCCAGCACCGGGGGGGGTTTCTCTGGAAACACCATATATTTT. Amino acids: CASTGGGFSGNTIYF.

The table lists this clonotype with many counts. The gene calls are TRBV7-2 and TRBJ1-2; TRBD1 might be the D (5 bases). The CDR3 is 16 amino acids. In germline, CDR1 is SGHTA, CDR2 FQGNSA. Trimming removed 5 bases at V and 8 bases at J, with 24 bases between. The CDR3 DNA follows: TGTGCCAGCAGCCAGTGGGACCCGCTAACATCGCGGGGCTACACCTTC. This codes for CASSQWDPLTSRGYTF. The full variable domain, rest sourced from reference TRBV7-2 and TRBJ1-2, is GAGVSQSPSNKVTEKGKDVELRCDPISGHTALYWYRQSLGQGLEFLIYFQGNSAPDKSGLPSDRFSAERTGGSVSTLTIQRTQQEDSAVYLCASSQWDPLTSRGYTFGSGTRLTVV.

This clonotype was counted many times. This chain joins TRBV27 and TRBJ2-7; D unresolved. Per the germline V gene, CDR1 is MNHEY and CDR2 is SMNVEV (reference sequence). The CDR3 contains 15 residues. V dropped 4 bases and J dropped 2 bases, with 15 bases sitting between them. CDR3: CASSSAMGSTYEQYF. CDR3 sequence (DNA): TGTGCCAGCAGTTCAGCGATGGGTTCGACCTACGAGCAGTACTTC.

The chain recombines TRBV3-1 with TRBJ2-7; tentatively, D is TRBD1 or TRBD2 (5 bases each). Trimming shortened V by 2 bases and J by 7 bases, and 12 bases separated the two germline ends. There are 13 residues in the CDR3. Germline CDR1 is LGHDT and CDR2 is YNNKEL (reference sequence). CDR3 DNA sequence: TGTGCCAGCAGCCAACAGGGACGAGGGGAGCAGTACTTC. Its protein product is CASSQQGRGEQYF.

The V gene is TRBV12-3 or TRBV12-4, the J gene TRBJ1-1; 9 bases are a match to TRBD1. The CDR3 is 15 amino acids. The J segment lost 3 bases and the V segment lost 4 bases, leaving 6 bases of the junction unmatched. The CDR3 DNA is TGTGCCAGCAGTTCGGGACAGGGCGGTGACACTGAAGCTTTCTTT. It translates to CASSSGQGGDTEAFF.